The rows below give T cell receptor beta chains drawn from one sample of a study of human T cells and chemical hapten exposure. Using its own MiXCR run on the RACE reads, TCRdb lists one record per CDR3 protein. The data hold around 260,000 distinct CDR3 sequences, with over 8% observed a single time. The starting material was whole blood, obtained in connection with sensitization to the hapten diphenylcyclopropenone (DPC). The origin of the receptors is a woman aged 40-49 years with alopecia areata. Some clones in this sample may be carry-over from other donors' samples. CDR3s include the opening cysteine and the closing phenylalanine or tryptophan. Fields, in order: V gene, J gene, clone size, D gene, CDR3 length, CDR3 protein, CDR3 DNA. A D gene is named only where the DNA matches it firmly. Expanded clones are given a class, and other clones once, few, many or no size at all.

v_call: TRBV4-2; j_call: TRBJ1-6; clone_size: many; d_call: .; cdr3_length: 15; cdr3_aa: CASSQEPDFSSPLHF; cdr3_nt: TGTGCCAGCAGCCAAGAACCGGACTTTTCTTCACCCCTCCACTTT
v_call: TRBV4-3; j_call: TRBJ2-5; clone_size: few; d_call: .; cdr3_length: 15; cdr3_aa: CASSQELARGETQYF; cdr3_nt: TGCGCCAGCAGCCAAGAGTTGGCAAGAGGAGAGACCCAGTACTTC
v_call: TRBV28; j_call: TRBJ2-1; clone_size: few; d_call: .; cdr3_length: 17; cdr3_aa: CASSSPGHPSSYNEQFF; cdr3_nt: TGTGCCAGCAGTTCACCGGGACACCCGAGCTCCTACAATGAGCAGTTCTTC
v_call: TRBV20-1; j_call: TRBJ2-2; clone_size: many; d_call: .; cdr3_length: 17; cdr3_aa: CSARAGDPSPNTGELFF; cdr3_nt: TGCAGTGCTAGAGCAGGGGACCCCTCCCCGAACACCGGGGAGCTGTTTTTT
v_call: TRBV20-1; j_call: TRBJ2-3; clone_size: few; d_call: TRBD2; cdr3_length: 21; cdr3_aa: CSARDQWIGRSGREYTDTQYF; cdr3_nt: TGCAGTGCTAGAGATCAGTGGATTGGTCGGAGCGGGAGGGAGTACACAGATACGCAGTATTTT
v_call: TRBV29-1; j_call: TRBJ2-4; clone_size: few; d_call: .; cdr3_length: 11; cdr3_aa: CSVRDKNIQYF; cdr3_nt: TGCAGCGTTAGAGATAAAAACATTCAGTACTTC
v_call: TRBV5-1; j_call: TRBJ2-2; clone_size: few; d_call: TRBD2; cdr3_length: 15; cdr3_aa: CATSVAGDWTGELFF; cdr3_nt: TGCGCCACTTCAGTAGCGGGAGATTGGACCGGGGAGCTGTTTTTT
v_call: TRBV7-2; j_call: TRBJ1-2; clone_size: many; d_call: TRBD1; cdr3_length: 16; cdr3_aa: CASSSYRGAVDYGYTF; cdr3_nt: TGTGCCAGCAGCTCCTACAGGGGGGCGGTGGACTATGGCTACACCTTC
v_call: TRBV20-1; j_call: TRBJ2-5; clone_size: few; d_call: TRBD2; cdr3_length: 15; cdr3_aa: CSARDLAGVGETQYF; cdr3_nt: TGCAGTGCTAGAGATCTAGCGGGAGTTGGAGAGACCCAGTACTTC
v_call: TRBV7-9; j_call: TRBJ2-1; clone_size: few; d_call: TRBD1; cdr3_length: 17; cdr3_aa: CASSFYSGTADYNEQFF; cdr3_nt: TGTGCCAGCAGCTTCTATTCCGGGACAGCAGACTACAATGAGCAGTTCTTC
v_call: TRBV18; j_call: TRBJ1-1; clone_size: .; d_call: TRBD1; cdr3_length: 17; cdr3_aa: CASSPPGTGGMNTEAFF; cdr3_nt: TGTGCCAGCTCACCACCCGGGACAGGGGGCATGAACACTGAAGCTTTCTTT
v_call: TRBV7-8; j_call: TRBJ1-5; clone_size: many; d_call: .; cdr3_length: 14; cdr3_aa: CASSAGRVNQPQHF; cdr3_nt: TGTGCCAGCAGCGCGGGCAGGGTCAATCAGCCCCAGCATTTT
v_call: TRBV10-3; j_call: TRBJ1-4; clone_size: few; d_call: .; cdr3_length: 16; cdr3_aa: CAISETPGRESEKLFF; cdr3_nt: TGTGCCATCAGTGAGACACCGGGGAGGGAGAGCGAAAAACTGTTTTTT
v_call: TRBV5-1; j_call: TRBJ1-2; clone_size: few; d_call: TRBD1; cdr3_length: 16; cdr3_aa: CASSLGQGGTNYGYTF; cdr3_nt: TGCGCCAGCAGCTTGGGACAGGGGGGAACCAACTATGGCTACACCTTC
v_call: TRBV11-2; j_call: TRBJ2-3; clone_size: few; d_call: TRBD1; cdr3_length: 15; cdr3_aa: CASSLDRGRTDTQYF; cdr3_nt: TGTGCCAGCAGCCTAGACAGGGGGCGCACAGATACGCAGTATTTT
v_call: TRBV10-3; j_call: TRBJ2-7; clone_size: many; d_call: TRBD2; cdr3_length: 13; cdr3_aa: CAIGAGGPDEQYF; cdr3_nt: TGTGCCATCGGAGCGGGAGGGCCAGACGAGCAGTACTTC
v_call: TRBV27; j_call: TRBJ2-7; clone_size: many; d_call: .; cdr3_length: 11; cdr3_aa: CASKLAGEQYF; cdr3_nt: TGTGCCAGCAAGCTCGCGGGAGAGCAGTACTTC
v_call: TRBV6-2/TRBV6-3; j_call: TRBJ2-3; clone_size: few; d_call: .; cdr3_length: 13; cdr3_aa: CASRLPPADTQYF; cdr3_nt: TGTGCCAGCAGATTACCCCCTGCAGATACGCAGTATTTT
v_call: TRBV7-2; j_call: TRBJ2-7; clone_size: .; d_call: .; cdr3_length: 13; cdr3_aa: CASSLEFPYEQYF; cdr3_nt: TGTGCCAGCAGCTTAGAATTCCCCTACGAGCAGTACTTC
v_call: TRBV5-4; j_call: TRBJ2-7; clone_size: few; d_call: TRBD2; cdr3_length: 15; cdr3_aa: CASSAGLAATYEQYF; cdr3_nt: TGTGCCAGCAGCGCGGGACTAGCCGCGACCTACGAGCAGTACTTC
v_call: TRBV7-9; j_call: TRBJ2-7; clone_size: .; d_call: .; cdr3_length: 13; cdr3_aa: CASRPGAAYEQYF; cdr3_nt: TGTGCCAGCAGGCCTGGGGCCGCCTACGAGCAGTACTTC
v_call: TRBV7-2; j_call: TRBJ1-2; clone_size: few; d_call: .; cdr3_length: 15; cdr3_aa: CASSFPSVVSYGYTF; cdr3_nt: TGTGCCAGCAGCTTTCCGTCCGTAGTGAGCTATGGCTACACCTTC
v_call: TRBV20-1; j_call: TRBJ2-7; clone_size: few; d_call: .; cdr3_length: 13; cdr3_aa: CSARQRELYEQYF; cdr3_nt: TGCAGTGCCCGCCAGAGAGAGCTCTACGAGCAGTACTTC
v_call: TRBV14; j_call: TRBJ2-2; clone_size: .; d_call: TRBD2; cdr3_length: 15; cdr3_aa: CASSQELAGNGELFF; cdr3_nt: TGTGCCAGCAGCCAAGAACTAGCGGGAAACGGGGAGCTGTTTTTT
v_call: TRBV3-1; j_call: TRBJ2-7; clone_size: .; d_call: .; cdr3_length: 11; cdr3_aa: CASSQSDEQYF; cdr3_nt: TGTGCCAGCAGCCAAAGTGACGAGCAGTACTTC
v_call: TRBV20-1; j_call: TRBJ2-1; clone_size: .; d_call: .; cdr3_length: 14; cdr3_aa: CSASIGPSYNEQFF; cdr3_nt: TGCAGTGCTAGCATCGGGCCTTCCTACAATGAGCAGTTCTTC
v_call: TRBV20-1; j_call: TRBJ2-7; clone_size: few; d_call: .; cdr3_length: 13; cdr3_aa: CSARGVTDYEQYF; cdr3_nt: TGCAGTGCTCGAGGGGTCACTGACTACGAGCAGTACTTC
v_call: TRBV6-1; j_call: TRBJ2-7; clone_size: .; d_call: .; cdr3_length: 12; cdr3_aa: CASGSRPPEQYF; cdr3_nt: TGTGCCAGCGGTAGTAGGCCACCCGAGCAGTACTTC
v_call: TRBV5-1; j_call: TRBJ2-7; clone_size: .; d_call: .; cdr3_length: 14; cdr3_aa: CASSSSAEIHEQYF; cdr3_nt: TGCGCCAGCAGCTCCTCCGCCGAGATCCACGAGCAGTACTTC
v_call: TRBV6-5; j_call: TRBJ2-7; clone_size: many; d_call: TRBD2; cdr3_length: 15; cdr3_aa: CASSYSSGRAYEQYF; cdr3_nt: TGTGCCAGCAGTTACTCGTCCGGGAGGGCCTACGAGCAGTACTTC
v_call: TRBV4-1; j_call: TRBJ2-1; clone_size: .; d_call: .; cdr3_length: 17; cdr3_aa: CASSHHRRGGVYNEQFF; cdr3_nt: TGCGCCAGCAGCCACCACCGCAGGGGCGGCGTCTACAATGAGCAGTTCTTC
v_call: TRBV7-9; j_call: TRBJ1-1; clone_size: many; d_call: .; cdr3_length: 14; cdr3_aa: CASSLGMVNTEAFF; cdr3_nt: TGTGCCAGCAGCTTAGGAATGGTGAACACTGAAGCTTTCTTT
v_call: TRBV9; j_call: TRBJ2-3; clone_size: many; d_call: TRBD2; cdr3_length: 15; cdr3_aa: CASSAGLAGGDTQYF; cdr3_nt: TGTGCCAGCAGCGCCGGACTAGCGGGAGGAGATACGCAGTATTTT
v_call: TRBV20-1; j_call: TRBJ2-7; clone_size: many; d_call: .; cdr3_length: 14; cdr3_aa: CSAPLRQGYYEQYF; cdr3_nt: TGCAGTGCTCCGCTACGGCAGGGATACTACGAGCAGTACTTC
v_call: TRBV28; j_call: TRBJ1-2; clone_size: many; d_call: .; cdr3_length: 13; cdr3_aa: CASGLRGAYGYTF; cdr3_nt: TGTGCCAGCGGGTTAAGGGGGGCCTATGGCTACACCTTC
v_call: TRBV20-1; j_call: TRBJ1-1; clone_size: few; d_call: .; cdr3_length: 11; cdr3_aa: CSTQGNTEAFF; cdr3_nt: TGCAGCACACAGGGTAACACTGAAGCTTTCTTT
v_call: TRBV28; j_call: TRBJ1-2; clone_size: .; d_call: TRBD1; cdr3_length: 14; cdr3_aa: CASSTGQGRYGYTF; cdr3_nt: TGTGCCAGCAGCACCGGACAGGGGAGATATGGCTACACCTTC
v_call: TRBV7-6; j_call: TRBJ2-5; clone_size: few; d_call: .; cdr3_length: 13; cdr3_aa: CASTMRRGETQYF; cdr3_nt: TGTGCCAGCACGATGCGCAGGGGAGAGACCCAGTACTTC
v_call: TRBV6-2/TRBV6-3; j_call: TRBJ2-6; clone_size: few; d_call: .; cdr3_length: 14; cdr3_aa: CASSYRLGANVLTF; cdr3_nt: TGTGCCAGCAGTTATCGTCTTGGGGCCAACGTCCTGACTTTC
v_call: TRBV27; j_call: TRBJ2-5; clone_size: many; d_call: .; cdr3_length: 13; cdr3_aa: CASSGVGQETQYF; cdr3_nt: TGTGCCAGCAGTGGAGTGGGCCAAGAGACCCAGTACTTC
v_call: TRBV6-2/TRBV6-3; j_call: TRBJ1-1; clone_size: many; d_call: .; cdr3_length: 15; cdr3_aa: CASSSWDTLGTEAFF; cdr3_nt: TGTGCCAGCAGTTCCTGGGACACCCTGGGCACTGAAGCTTTCTTT
v_call: TRBV10-3; j_call: TRBJ1-1; clone_size: .; d_call: .; cdr3_length: 15; cdr3_aa: CAISASTAGNTEAFF; cdr3_nt: TGTGCCATCAGTGCGTCAACAGCGGGTAACACTGAAGCTTTCTTT
v_call: TRBV12-3/TRBV12-4; j_call: TRBJ1-4; clone_size: few; d_call: TRBD1; cdr3_length: 18; cdr3_aa: CASTSAWTGSATNEKLFF; cdr3_nt: TGTGCCAGCACCTCTGCGTGGACAGGAAGTGCAACTAATGAAAAACTGTTTTTT
v_call: TRBV12-3/TRBV12-4; j_call: TRBJ1-5; clone_size: few; d_call: .; cdr3_length: 15; cdr3_aa: CASSGREGGSQPQHF; cdr3_nt: TGTGCCAGCAGTGGACGGGAGGGAGGCAGTCAGCCCCAGCATTTT
v_call: TRBV6-5; j_call: TRBJ1-6; clone_size: .; d_call: .; cdr3_length: 15; cdr3_aa: CASSPLRTNNSPLHF; cdr3_nt: TGTGCCAGCAGTCCCCTCAGGACAAATAATTCACCCCTCCACTTT
v_call: TRBV27; j_call: TRBJ2-1; clone_size: few; d_call: .; cdr3_length: 15; cdr3_aa: CASSFSGLADNEQFF; cdr3_nt: TGTGCCAGCAGTTTTTCGGGCCTAGCAGACAATGAGCAGTTCTTC
v_call: TRBV5-8; j_call: TRBJ1-1; clone_size: .; d_call: .; cdr3_length: 16; cdr3_aa: CASSVGWTVMNTEAFF; cdr3_nt: TGTGCCAGCAGCGTTGGATGGACGGTCATGAACACTGAAGCTTTCTTT